The following is a T cell receptor beta chain sequence with its context. The sample is drawn from a study of shared clonotypes between healthy human individuals. Selected positively for CCR7 and CD45RO-negative, naive CD8 cells excluded terminally differentiated effector memory CD45RA+ cells. Produced via immunoSEQ multiplex PCR; TCRdb's table is partial and in-frame only. The sample includes roughly 1,800,000 clones, about 95% seen only once; the top ten take under 1.5%. Sequenced: naive CD8+ T cells sorted from blood. The sequence derives from a man aged 18 to 29 in good health.

CDR3 sequence reads: CASSPRGGAYGELFF. In DNA, the CDR3 is TGTGCCAGCAGCCCCCGAGGGGGGGCTTACGGGGAGCTGTTTTTT. J is TRBJ2-2 and V is TRBV7-8; D may be TRBD2 (7 bases). This CDR3 contains 15 residues. V gave up 5 bases and J gave up 7 bases, with 17 bases separating them. Germline values: CDR1 SGHVS, CDR2 FQNEAQ.